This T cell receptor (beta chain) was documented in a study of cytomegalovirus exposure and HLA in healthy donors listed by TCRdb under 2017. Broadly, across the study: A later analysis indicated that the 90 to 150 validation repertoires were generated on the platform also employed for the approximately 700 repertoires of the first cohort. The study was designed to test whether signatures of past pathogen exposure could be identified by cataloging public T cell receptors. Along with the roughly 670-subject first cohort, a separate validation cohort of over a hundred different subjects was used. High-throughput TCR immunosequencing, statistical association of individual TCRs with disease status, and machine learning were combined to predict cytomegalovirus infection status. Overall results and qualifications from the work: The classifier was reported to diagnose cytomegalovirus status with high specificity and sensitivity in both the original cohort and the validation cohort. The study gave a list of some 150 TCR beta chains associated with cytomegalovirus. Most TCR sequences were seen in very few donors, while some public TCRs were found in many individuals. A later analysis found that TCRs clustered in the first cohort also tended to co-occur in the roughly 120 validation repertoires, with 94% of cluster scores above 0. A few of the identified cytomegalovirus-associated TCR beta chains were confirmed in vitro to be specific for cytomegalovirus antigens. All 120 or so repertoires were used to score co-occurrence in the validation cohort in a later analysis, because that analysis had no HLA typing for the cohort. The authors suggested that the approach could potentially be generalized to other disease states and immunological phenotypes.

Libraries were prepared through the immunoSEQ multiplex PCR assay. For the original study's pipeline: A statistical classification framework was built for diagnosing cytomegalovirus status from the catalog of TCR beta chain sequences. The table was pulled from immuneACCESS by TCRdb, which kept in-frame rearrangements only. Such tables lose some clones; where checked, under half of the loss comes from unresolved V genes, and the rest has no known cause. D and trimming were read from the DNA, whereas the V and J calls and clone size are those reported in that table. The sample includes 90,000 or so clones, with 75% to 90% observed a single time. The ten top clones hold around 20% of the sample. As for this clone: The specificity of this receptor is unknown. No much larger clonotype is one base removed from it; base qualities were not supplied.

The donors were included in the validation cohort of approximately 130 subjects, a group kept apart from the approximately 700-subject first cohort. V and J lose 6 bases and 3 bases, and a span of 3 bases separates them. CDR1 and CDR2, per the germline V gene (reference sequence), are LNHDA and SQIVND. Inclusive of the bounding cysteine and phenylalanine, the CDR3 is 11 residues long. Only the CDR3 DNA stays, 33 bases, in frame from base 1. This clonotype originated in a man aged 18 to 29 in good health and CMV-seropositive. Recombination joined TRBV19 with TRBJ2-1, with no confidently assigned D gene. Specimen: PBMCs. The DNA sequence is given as TGTGCCAGTAGCAGCTACAATGAGCAGTTCTTC. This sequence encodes CASSSYNEQFF.